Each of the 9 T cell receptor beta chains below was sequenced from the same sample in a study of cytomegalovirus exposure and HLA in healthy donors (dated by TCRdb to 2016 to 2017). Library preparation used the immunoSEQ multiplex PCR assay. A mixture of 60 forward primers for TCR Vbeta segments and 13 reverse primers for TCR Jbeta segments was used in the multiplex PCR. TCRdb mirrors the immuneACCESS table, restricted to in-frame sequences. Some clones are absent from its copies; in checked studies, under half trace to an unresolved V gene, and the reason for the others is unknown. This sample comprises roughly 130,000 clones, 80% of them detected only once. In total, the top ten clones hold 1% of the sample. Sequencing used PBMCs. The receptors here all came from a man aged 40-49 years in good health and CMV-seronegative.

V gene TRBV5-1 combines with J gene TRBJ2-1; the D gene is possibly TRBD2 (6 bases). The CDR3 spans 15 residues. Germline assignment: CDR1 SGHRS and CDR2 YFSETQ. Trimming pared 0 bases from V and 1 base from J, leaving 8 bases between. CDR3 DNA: TGCGCCAGCAGCTTGGCGGGGGAATCCTACAATGAGCAGTTCTTC. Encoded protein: CASSLAGESYNEQFF.

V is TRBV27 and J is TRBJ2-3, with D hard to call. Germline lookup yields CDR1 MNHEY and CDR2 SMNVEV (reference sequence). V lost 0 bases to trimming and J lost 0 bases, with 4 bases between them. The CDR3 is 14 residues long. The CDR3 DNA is TGTGCCAGCAGTTTATCGTTAAGCACAGATACGCAGTATTTT. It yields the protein CASSLSLSTDTQYF.

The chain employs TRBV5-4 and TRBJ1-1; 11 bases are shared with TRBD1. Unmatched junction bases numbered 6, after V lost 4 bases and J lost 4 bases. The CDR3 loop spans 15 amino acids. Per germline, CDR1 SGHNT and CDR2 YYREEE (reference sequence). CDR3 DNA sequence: TGTGCCAGCAGCCCAAGGGGGACAGGGGGCACTGAAGCTTTCTTT. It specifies CASSPRGTGGTEAFF.

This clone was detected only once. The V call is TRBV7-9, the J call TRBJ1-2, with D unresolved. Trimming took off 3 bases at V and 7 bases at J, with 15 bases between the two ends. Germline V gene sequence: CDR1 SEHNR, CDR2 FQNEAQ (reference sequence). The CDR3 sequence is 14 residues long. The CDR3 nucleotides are TGTGCCAGCAGCTTTGGCGAGGGTTCGAGTGGCTACACCTTC. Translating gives CASSFGEGSSGYTF.

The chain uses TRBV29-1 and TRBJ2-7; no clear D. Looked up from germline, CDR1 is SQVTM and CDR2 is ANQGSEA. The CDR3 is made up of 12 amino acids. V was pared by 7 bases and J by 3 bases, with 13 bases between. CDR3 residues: CSALLGGYEQYF. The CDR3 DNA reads TGCAGCGCACTACTTGGTGGCTACGAGCAGTACTTC.

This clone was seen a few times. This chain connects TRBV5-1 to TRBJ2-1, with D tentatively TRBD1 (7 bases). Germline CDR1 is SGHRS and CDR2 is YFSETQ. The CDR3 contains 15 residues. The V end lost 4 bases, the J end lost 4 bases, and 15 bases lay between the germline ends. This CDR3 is CASSLQGDSYNEQFF. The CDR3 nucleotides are TGCGCCAGCAGCCTCCAGGGGGACTCGTACAATGAGCAGTTCTTC.

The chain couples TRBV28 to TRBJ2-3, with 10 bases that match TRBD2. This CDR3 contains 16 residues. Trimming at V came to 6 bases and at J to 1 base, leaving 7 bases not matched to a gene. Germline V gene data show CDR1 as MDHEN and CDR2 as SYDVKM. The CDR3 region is CASSPRLAGGTDTQYF. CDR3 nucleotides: TGTGCCAGCAGCCCCCGGCTAGCGGGGGGCACAGATACGCAGTATTTT.

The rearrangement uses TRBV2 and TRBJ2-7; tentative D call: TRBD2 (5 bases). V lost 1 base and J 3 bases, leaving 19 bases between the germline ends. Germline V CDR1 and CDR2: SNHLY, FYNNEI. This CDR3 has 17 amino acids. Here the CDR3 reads CASSEGSSAGLFYEQYF. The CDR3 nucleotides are TGTGCCAGCAGTGAAGGGAGTTCGGCGGGTTTATTCTACGAGCAGTACTTC.

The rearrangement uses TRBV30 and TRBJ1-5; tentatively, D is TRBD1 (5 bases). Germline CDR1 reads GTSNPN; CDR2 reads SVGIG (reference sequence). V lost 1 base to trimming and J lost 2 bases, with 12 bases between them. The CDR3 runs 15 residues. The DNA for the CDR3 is TGTGCCTGGAGTGGTGGGGACTCGGGCAATCAGCCCCAGCATTTT. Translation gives CAWSGGDSGNQPQHF.